The clone carrying this TCR beta chain was detected once. The protocol was immunoSEQ multiplex PCR, while the TCRdb copy is restricted to in-frame clones and leaves out a portion. The table shows fewer than 85,000 clones, with around 94% occurring only once. This specimen comes from a study of technical replicates of blood from a few donors. The CDR3 is 16 residues long. CDR1 is MGHRA and CDR2 is YSYEKL in the germline V gene. The J segment lost 0 bases and the V segment lost 0 bases, leaving 1 base of the junction unmatched. This sequence originates from a human donor in good health. The chain has TRBV4-1 and TRBJ2-2, with 7 positions matching TRBD1. Sequencing input: T cells isolated from PBMCs. Here the CDR3 reads CASSQDGTANTGELFF. The DNA for the CDR3 is TGCGCCAGCAGCCAAGATGGGACAGCGAACACCGGGGAGCTGTTTTTT.